Below are 23 T cell receptor beta chains sequenced from a single sample in a study of blood T cell repertoires in COVID-19. Using immunoSEQ multiplex PCR, the repertoire was profiled, and TCRdb retains in-frame clones only, with some absent. Altogether approximately 60,000 clones are present, approximately 80% being singletons, with the ten largest covering 14%. The sample taken for sequencing was peripheral blood. These receptors originate from a man aged 55 to 70 with COVID-19, enrolled during active disease.

This clone is a singleton in its sample. The CDR3 loop reads CASRAGTSGVYEQFF. The CDR3 DNA reads as TGTGCCAGCAGGGCCGGGACTAGCGGGGTTTATGAGCAGTTCTTC. The genes are TRBV2 and TRBJ2-1, with TRBD2 identical over 13 bases. Trimming at V came to 6 bases and at J to 8 bases, leaving 7 bases not matched to a gene. This CDR3 region has 15 residues. Germline V gene sequence: CDR1 SNHLY, CDR2 FYNNEI.

J is TRBJ2-4 and V is TRBV7-9, with TRBD2 identical over 9 bases. CDR1 is SEHNR, CDR2 FQNEAQ, per germline (reference sequence). This CDR3 contains 16 residues. V shed 5 bases, J shed 9 bases, and the junction held 14 bases outside the gene matches. CDR3 sequence reads: CASSPLRLLAGAIQYF. The CDR3 nucleotides are TGTGCCAGCAGCCCACTAAGGCTATTAGCGGGAGCCATTCAGTACTTC.

The rearrangement joins TRBV11-1 to TRBJ2-2, with 8 bases matching TRBD2. V shed 1 base and J 6 bases; nucleotides not matched to a gene: 4. Germline CDR1 is SGHAT and CDR2 is FQDESV (reference sequence). The CDR3 covers 15 residues. DNA of the CDR3: TGTGCCAGCAGCTTAGGCAACGGGAGGGCCGGGGAGCTGTTTTTT. It yields the protein CASSLGNGRAGELFF.

The chain couples TRBV6-5 to TRBJ1-6; 9 bases agree with TRBD1. The germline V gene has CDR1 MNHEY and CDR2 SVGAGI. The CDR3 extends over 14 amino acids. V shed 5 bases and J 5 bases; nucleotides not matched to a gene: 1. CDR3 coding DNA: TGTGCCAGCAGTCGGGACAGGGATAATTCACCCCTCCACTTT. Its translation is CASSRDRDNSPLHF.

This clone was observed a single time. The chain carries TRBV4-2 and TRBJ1-1, with D hard to call. Trimming stripped 0 bases from V and 2 bases from J, with 10 bases between. CDR1 and CDR2 from the germline V gene are LGHNA and YNFKEQ. The CDR3 is 15 amino acids. CDR3 residues: CASSQDSNGNTEAFF. The CDR3, as DNA: TGTGCCAGCAGCCAAGATTCGAACGGTAACACTGAAGCTTTCTTT.

The chain links TRBV2 to TRBJ1-5; D uncertain. Germline CDR1 is SNHLY and CDR2 is FYNNEI. The germline V and J ends were trimmed by 2 bases and 5 bases, with 10 bases remaining between them. The CDR3 runs 14 residues. The DNA of the CDR3 is TGTGCCAGCAGTGAATTCGGTCCTTATCAGCCCCAGCATTTT. Translating gives CASSEFGPYQPQHF.

Only one count was recorded for this clone. The chain uses TRBV19 and TRBJ2-3; no firm D call. The V gene's germline CDR1 is LNHDA and CDR2 SQIVND (reference sequence). The CDR3 consists of 15 residues. The V and J ends lost 4 bases and 4 bases respectively, with 15 bases between them. The DNA of the CDR3 is TGTGCCAGTAGTAGCCGGGTCTCCCTCTCAGATACGCAGTATTTT. Protein product: CASSSRVSLSDTQYF. The full variable domain, with the rest looked up from reference TRBV19 and TRBJ2-3, is DGGITQSPKYLFRKEGQNVTLSCEQNLNHDAMYWYRQDPGQGLRLIYYSQIVNDFQKGDIAEGYSVSREKKESFPLTVTSAQKNPTAFYLCASSSRVSLSDTQYFGPGTRLTVL.

The chain links TRBV18 to TRBJ2-3; D gene unclear. Germline V gene data show CDR1 as KGHSH and CDR2 as LQKENI. The ends were cut back, 4 bases at V and 4 bases at J, with 9 bases in the middle. The CDR3 totals 13 residues. This CDR3 reads CASSRASADTQYF. In nucleotides, the CDR3 is TGTGCCAGCTCACGCGCCAGCGCAGATACGCAGTATTTT.

This clone turned up a few times. The chain uses TRBV6-6 and TRBJ2-2, with D tentatively TRBD2 (6 bases). Germline lookup yields CDR1 MNHNY and CDR2 SVGAGI (reference sequence). V was cut by 5 bases and J by 5 bases, with 21 bases left in between. This CDR3 contains 17 residues. CDR3 protein: CASSPRRGGSGTGELFF. In DNA form, the CDR3 reads TGTGCCAGCAGTCCCCGCCGAGGAGGGTCTGGGACCGGGGAGCTGTTTTTT.

J is TRBJ2-2 and V is TRBV5-4; a possible D gene is TRBD1 (6 bases). Germline V gives CDR1 SGHNT, CDR2 YYREEE (reference sequence). V was clipped by 3 bases and J by 5 bases, with 17 bases between them. The CDR3 contains 16 residues. For the CDR3, the DNA is TGTGCCAGCAGCTCGTTTTTCGGGACACATACCGGGGAGCTGTTTTTT. It codes for CASSSFFGTHTGELFF.

Written as DNA, the CDR3 is TGTGCCAGCAGCTTAGATTTGCTAGGCTCCTACAATGAGCAGTTCTTC. Protein sequence: CASSLDLLGSYNEQFF. The rearrangement links TRBV11-2 to TRBJ2-1; D is ambiguous. In germline, CDR1 is SGHAT, CDR2 FQNNGV. Trimming took 0 bases from V and 0 from J, leaving 9 bases between them. The CDR3 runs 16 residues.

The CDR3 reads CASSQDLGADTQYF. The DNA for the CDR3 is TGTGCCAGCAGCCAAGATTTGGGGGCGGATACGCAGTATTTT. The chain links TRBV3-1 (or the pseudogene TRBV3-2) to TRBJ2-3; a possible D gene is TRBD1 (6 bases). The germline V gene has CDR1 LGHDT and CDR2 YNNKEL (reference sequence). This CDR3 is 14 amino acids long. Deletions cut 0 bases from V and 6 bases from J, with 10 bases between.

V usage is TRBV6-1 and J usage is TRBJ1-2; D perhaps matches TRBD1 (5 bases). CDR3 length equals 16 residues. Germline assignment: CDR1 MNHNS and CDR2 SASEGT. The V gene lost 0 bases and the J gene lost 4 bases, with 15 bases spanning the gap. The DNA of the CDR3 is TGTGCCAGCAGTGAAGCTCGTAGGGACTTTGGCTATGGCTACACCTTC. Translated: CASSEARRDFGYGYTF.

The chain employs TRBV5-4 and TRBJ2-1; no definite D call. The CDR3 is 13 residues long. Deletions cut 0 bases from V and 9 bases from J, with 10 bases between. Per germline, CDR1 SGHNT and CDR2 YYREEE (reference sequence). The CDR3 is CASSLVVPSEQFF. The DNA of the CDR3 is TGTGCCAGCAGCTTGGTCGTCCCTAGTGAGCAGTTCTTC. Together with reference TRBV5-4 and TRBJ2-1, the CDR3 gives the full variable domain: ETGVTQSPTHLIKTRGQQVTLRCSSQSGHNTVSWYQQALGQGPQFIFQYYREEENGRGNFPPRFSGLQFPNYSSELNVNALELDDSALYLCASSLVVPSEQFFGPGTRLTVL.

V gene TRBV13 combines with J gene TRBJ1-6; 7 bases map to TRBD1. The V segment lost 5 bases and the J segment 13 bases; nucleotides outside the gene matches: 2. CDR3 length equals 11 residues. Germline V gives CDR1 PRHDT, CDR2 FYEKMQ (reference sequence). The CDR3 coding sequence is TGTGCCAGCAGCAAGACAGGGCCCCTCCACTTT. It translates to CASSKTGPLHF.

The CDR3 region is CASSLGTSGGEDTQYF. In DNA, the CDR3 is TGCGCCAGCAGCCTCGGGACTAGCGGGGGGGAAGATACGCAGTATTTT. The gene calls are TRBV5-1 and TRBJ2-3, with TRBD2 matching 16 bases. The CDR3 spans 16 residues. V trimming: 4 bases; J trimming: 5 bases; junction bases outside the gene matches: 4. Germline CDR1 is SGHRS and CDR2 is YFSETQ.

The genes are TRBV9 and TRBJ2-5, with D possibly being TRBD1 (5 bases). With 4 bases removed from V and 3 bases from J, the gap between germline ends came to 10 bases. The CDR3 is 13 residues long. CDR1 is SGDLS and CDR2 is YYNGEE in the germline V gene. The CDR3 here is CASSPGAEETQYF. Written as DNA, the CDR3 is TGTGCCAGCAGCCCTGGGGCGGAAGAGACCCAGTACTTC.

This clone was counted between two and nine times. This chain joins TRBV10-2 and TRBJ2-1, with 14 bases identical to TRBD2. V dropped 6 bases and J dropped 8; count of bases not matched to a gene: 6. The V gene's germline CDR1 is WSHSY and CDR2 SAAADI. There are 15 residues in the CDR3. CDR3 protein: CASREGLAGVYEQFF. The CDR3 DNA reads TGCGCCAGCAGAGAGGGACTAGCGGGAGTCTATGAGCAGTTCTTC.

The chain has TRBV6-6 and TRBJ1-2; TRBD1 agrees at 8 bases. With V trimmed by 4 bases and J by 3 bases, 10 bases remained unmatched. The germline gives CDR1 MNHNY, CDR2 SVGAGI (reference sequence). The CDR3 loop spans 16 amino acids. The CDR3 nucleotides are TGTGCCAGCAGTTCCGGACAGGGAACGGGTGACTATGGCTACACCTTC. Protein product: CASSSGQGTGDYGYTF.

The sample holds many counts of this clone. The DNA of the CDR3 is TGTGCCAGCAGTGAACTGAGCCATTCACCCCTCCACTTT. Residues: CASSELSHSPLHF. The chain is built from TRBV2 and TRBJ1-6, with no clear D. CDR3 size: 13 residues. Germline lookup yields CDR1 SNHLY and CDR2 FYNNEI. Trimming cost V 2 bases and J 8 bases, with 7 bases left between them.

This clone appeared a few times. The chain is built from TRBV19 and TRBJ1-3, with D unresolved. V gave up 3 bases and J gave up 0 bases, with 9 bases separating them. Germline assignment: CDR1 LNHDA and CDR2 SQIVND (reference sequence). The CDR3 consists of 15 residues. The CDR3 nucleotides read TGTGCCAGTAGTATCGGAGGGCCCTCTGGAAACACCATATATTTT. As protein: CASSIGGPSGNTIYF.

This clone has only a few counts. The CDR3 region is CASSANSYNEQFF. CDR3 nucleotide sequence: TGTGCCAGTAGTGCGAACTCCTACAATGAGCAGTTCTTC. The genes are TRBV19 and TRBJ2-1, with D unclear. Germline CDR1 LNHDA, CDR2 SQIVND (reference sequence). The V and J ends lost 5 bases and 0 bases respectively, with 5 bases between them. The length of the CDR3 is 13 residues. The variable domain in full, with the rest retrieved from reference TRBV19 and TRBJ2-1, is DGGITQSPKYLFRKEGQNVTLSCEQNLNHDAMYWYRQDPGQGLRLIYYSQIVNDFQKGDIAEGYSVSREKKESFPLTVTSAQKNPTAFYLCASSANSYNEQFFGPGTRLTVL.

The J gene is TRBJ2-2, the V gene TRBV5-1, with 9 bases identical to TRBD1. The V segment lost 2 bases and the J segment 7 bases; nucleotides outside the gene matches: 6. The CDR3 is 15 residues long. Germline values: CDR1 SGHRS, CDR2 YFSETQ. CDR3 region: CASSFGQGFNGELFF. The DNA of the CDR3 is TGCGCCAGCAGCTTCGGACAGGGGTTTAACGGGGAGCTGTTTTTT.